The 20 T cell receptor beta chains below were found in one sample sequenced in a study of blood T cell dynamics during melanoma immunotherapy. Assay used: immunoSEQ multiplex PCR; TCRdb lists only in-frame clones, some missing. The table includes about 17,000 clones, around 83% detected once. The time point is: pre-treatment baseline. Sequenced here: blood, sampled from a patient treated with checkpoint blockade. These receptors were obtained from a human donor with melanoma.

The CDR3 is CASSLAGARETQYF. In DNA form, the CDR3 reads TGTGCCAGCAGCTTAGCGGGGGCACGAGAGACCCAGTACTTC. J is TRBJ2-5 and V is TRBV7-9, with D possibly being TRBD1 (6 bases). This CDR3 region has 14 residues. Germline assignment: CDR1 SEHNR and CDR2 FQNEAQ (reference sequence). Trimming took 0 bases from V and 4 from J, leaving 9 bases between them.

This chain's CDR3 is CASSFLDYGELFF. DNA for the CDR3: TGTGCCAGCAGCTTCTTGGACTACGGGGAGCTGTTTTTT. V is TRBV7-2 and J is TRBJ2-2; D is perhaps TRBD2 (6 bases). The CDR3 consists of 13 residues. Per germline, CDR1 SGHTA and CDR2 FQGNSA. The V and J ends lost 3 bases and 7 bases respectively, with 9 bases between them.

The rearrangement uses TRBV6-5 and TRBJ2-7; 9 bases align to TRBD2. The CDR3 runs 16 residues. Looked up from germline, CDR1 is MNHEY and CDR2 is SVGAGI. V was pared by 2 bases and J by 2 bases, with 7 bases of the junction left unmatched. CDR3 nucleotides: TGTGCCAGCAGTTACCTTGGGACTAGCTTTACCTACGAGCAGTACTTC. It translates to CASSYLGTSFTYEQYF.

CDR3 residues: CASSRGMTSGYQETQYF. As DNA, the CDR3 is TGCGCCAGCAGCCGGGGGATGACTAGCGGGTACCAAGAGACCCAGTACTTC. The gene calls are TRBV5-1 and TRBJ2-5; 10 bases align to TRBD2. V shed 4 bases, J shed 0 bases, and the junction held 9 bases outside the gene matches. The CDR3 has 17 amino acids. The germline CDR1 and CDR2 sequences are SGHRS and YFSETQ.

The chain links TRBV2 to TRBJ2-7, with TRBD2 identical over 11 bases. The germline V gene encodes CDR1 SNHLY and CDR2 FYNNEI. There are 17 residues in the CDR3. V shed 2 bases, J shed 2 bases, and the junction held 8 bases outside the gene matches. CDR3 coding DNA: TGTGCCAGCAGTGAATCGGGAACTAGCGGGAGAACCTACGAGCAGTACTTC. This sequence encodes CASSESGTSGRTYEQYF.

The genes are TRBV2 and TRBJ2-7; possible D gene TRBD2, 6 bases. CDR1 is SNHLY, CDR2 FYNNEI, per germline. The CDR3 is 14 amino acids. Trimming shortened V by 4 bases and J by 5 bases, and 15 bases separated the two germline ends. The CDR3 coding sequence is TGTGCCAGCAGTGTCCGGAGAGCGGGCCACGAGCAGTACTTC. Its protein product is CASSVRRAGHEQYF.

The rearrangement joins TRBV5-3 to TRBJ2-2; D is undetermined. TRBV5-3 is marked as an open reading frame, function uncertain. CDR3 length equals 12 residues. V shed 3 bases and J shed 7 bases, with 7 bases lying between them. CDR3 bases: TGTGCCAGAAGCTGGTCAGGCGGGGAGCTGTTTTTT. Translation gives CARSWSGGELFF.

This clone was recorded once. The CDR3: CASRPSGRAGGELFF. The CDR3 bases are TGCGCCAGCAGACCAAGCGGGAGGGCCGGCGGGGAGCTGTTTTTT. The chain couples TRBV5-1 to TRBJ2-2; TRBD2 aligns across 10 bases. Trimming at V came to 5 bases and at J to 7 bases, leaving 8 bases not matched to a gene. This CDR3 is 15 amino acids long. CDR1 SGHRS and CDR2 YFSETQ come from the germline V gene. Filled out from reference TRBV5-1 and TRBJ2-2, the complete variable domain reads KAGVTQTPRYLIKTRGQQVTLSCSPISGHRSVSWYQQTPGQGLQFLFEYFSETQRNKGNFPGRFSGRQFSNSRSEMNVSTLELGDSALYLCASRPSGRAGGELFFGEGSRLTVL.

J is TRBJ2-2 and V is TRBV7-2; the D is unclear. The V end lost 2 bases, the J end lost 1 base, and 8 bases lay between the germline ends. This CDR3 has 15 amino acids. Germline loops: CDR1 SGHTA, CDR2 FQGNSA. The CDR3 loop reads CASSLRRQNTGELFF. DNA of the CDR3: TGTGCCAGCAGCTTAAGACGACAGAACACCGGGGAGCTGTTTTTT.

The V call is TRBV27, the J call TRBJ2-1, with a possible D match to TRBD2 (5 bases). The CDR3 has 14 amino acids. Trimming left V 6 bases short and J 6 bases short, with 15 bases between. Germline V lookup: CDR1 MNHEY, CDR2 SMNVEV (reference sequence). The CDR3 DNA sequence: TGTGCCAGCAGGACCTTAACGGGGTCCAATGAGCAGTTCTTC. It is translated as CASRTLTGSNEQFF.

The chain is built from TRBV1 and TRBJ2-1; TRBD2 was called by the table and not checked on the DNA. TRBV1 is shown as a pseudogene. The CDR3 has 15 residues. For the CDR3, the DNA is TGCACCAGCAGCCGGGCAAGCGGGAGATACAATGAGCAGTTCTTC. It encodes CTSSRASGRYNEQFF.

This clone was seen a handful of times. For the CDR3, the DNA is TGTGCCACCGCCAAGGACCAGGGAGCAAATCAGCCCCAGCATTTT. Amino acid sequence: CATAKDQGANQPQHF. The chain links TRBV10-3 to TRBJ1-5, with a tentative D call TRBD1 (5 bases). Germline-derived CDR1 and CDR2 are ENHRY and SYGVKD. The CDR3 is 15 amino acids. Trimming took off 10 bases at V and 4 bases at J, with 20 bases between the two ends.

The chain links TRBV27 to TRBJ1-2; possible D gene TRBD1, 5 bases. There are 13 residues in the CDR3. Germline values: CDR1 MNHEY, CDR2 SMNVEV (reference sequence). The germline V and J ends were trimmed by 2 bases and 5 bases, with 9 bases remaining between them. The CDR3 region has the DNA TGTGCCAGCAGTTTAGGGCGGACATATGGCTACACCTTC. This gives the protein CASSLGRTYGYTF.

The rearrangement joins TRBV20-1 to TRBJ1-2; D perhaps matches TRBD1 (5 bases). V lost 5 bases and J 7 bases, leaving 8 bases between the germline ends. Germline V lookup: CDR1 DFQATT, CDR2 SNEGSKA (reference sequence). This CDR3 is 10 amino acids long. This CDR3 reads CSAPGGGYTF. The CDR3 region has the DNA TGCAGTGCTCCCGGGGGTGGCTACACCTTC.

The chain joins TRBV7-9 to TRBJ2-5, with a weak D call TRBD2 (6 bases). CDR1 and CDR2 from the germline V gene are SEHNR and FQNEAQ (reference sequence). Trimming cost V 5 bases and J 7 bases, with 11 bases left between them. This CDR3 contains 12 residues. CDR3 in amino acids: CASSPGRGTQYF. DNA of the CDR3: TGTGCCAGCAGCCCCGGGCGGGGGACCCAGTACTTC.

The rearrangement links TRBV7-9 to TRBJ2-7; 8 bases align to TRBD2. Germline V gene sequence: CDR1 SEHNR, CDR2 FQNEAQ (reference sequence). The length of the CDR3 is 19 residues. J was trimmed by 2 bases and V by 6 bases; bases with no gene match: 21. In nucleotides, the CDR3 is TGTGCCAGCAGACGTTCAGGGCAGAAGCGGGAGTCGAGGGCCTACGAGCAGTACTTC. Translated, it gives CASRRSGQKRESRAYEQYF.

This clone was recorded only once. V is TRBV6-6 and J is TRBJ1-5, with 10 positions matching TRBD1. V dropped 6 bases and J dropped 0; count of bases not matched to a gene: 5. The CDR3 is 16 residues long. CDR1 and CDR2 from the germline V gene are MNHNY and SVGAGI (reference sequence). The CDR3 protein is CASRRDRGNSNQPQHF. Written as DNA, the CDR3 is TGTGCCAGCAGAAGGGACAGGGGCAATAGCAATCAGCCCCAGCATTTT.

This chain uses TRBV4-3 with TRBJ2-2; D gene unclear. V lost 0 bases and J 2 bases, leaving 13 bases between the germline ends. The CDR3 spans 17 residues. Germline lookup yields CDR1 LGHNA and CDR2 YSLEER. The CDR3 loop is CASSQDLILLNTGELFF. The CDR3 coding sequence is TGCGCCAGCAGCCAAGATTTGATCTTACTCAACACCGGGGAGCTGTTTTTT.

The chain combines TRBV5-5 with TRBJ2-2, with 7 positions matching TRBD2. CDR3 size: 16 residues. J was trimmed by 4 bases and V by 4 bases; bases with no gene match: 10. Per germline, CDR1 SGHKS and CDR2 YYEKEE (reference sequence). The CDR3 nucleotides are TGTGCCAGCAGCCCAATAGCGGGCCCTGGCACCGGGGAGCTGTTTTTT. Translating it yields CASSPIAGPGTGELFF.

This chain joins TRBV5-4 and TRBJ2-7, with TRBD2 identical over 9 bases. V shed 0 bases and J 2 bases; nucleotides not matched to a gene: 3. CDR1 and CDR2 (germline): SGHNT, YYREEE (reference sequence). CDR3 length: 15 amino acids. The CDR3 coding sequence is TGTGCCAGCAGCTTGGCCGGGACTAGCACCTACGAGCAGTACTTC. Amino acids: CASSLAGTSTYEQYF.